This T cell receptor beta chain derives from a study of shared clonotypes between healthy human individuals. Study details: The cohort comprised a couple of women and a few men. Their ages spanned 18 to 49 years.

Repertoires were generated with immunoSEQ multiplex PCR, while TCRdb's copy carries only in-frame clones and drops some. Altogether millions of clones are present, more than 80% being singletons, with the ten largest covering approximately 0.4%. Points from the study as a whole: The researchers took only blood, and tissue repertoires probably look different.

The CDR3 length is 15 residues. Germline V gives CDR1 SGHVS, CDR2 FQNEAQ. V shed 5 bases, J shed 5 bases, and the junction held 10 bases outside the gene matches. As to this clone: As yet, its antigen is unknown.

The gene calls are TRBV7-8 and TRBJ1-2; 8 bases agree with TRBD1. Material for sequencing was naive CD4+ T cells from PBMCs. Subset described: CD45RA+ positively selected. The receptor was derived from a man younger than 30 in good health. Some clones in this sample may be carry-over from other donors' samples. The CDR3 reads CASSKQGGIRYGYTF. Written as DNA, the CDR3 is TGTGCCAGCAGCAAACAGGGGGGGATCCGGTATGGCTACACCTTC. The variable domain in full, with the rest retrieved from reference TRBV7-8 and TRBJ1-2, is GAGVSQSPRYKVAKRGQDVALRCDPISGHVSLFWYQQALGQGPEFLTYFQNEAQLDKSGLPSDRFFAERPEGSVSTLKIQRTQQEDSAVYLCASSKQGGIRYGYTFGSGTRLTVV.